This passage covers 18 T cell receptor beta chains from one sample sequenced in a study of cytomegalovirus exposure and HLA in healthy donors. This PCR relied on a set of 60 Vbeta primers and 13 Jbeta primers. The protocol was immunoSEQ multiplex PCR, while the TCRdb copy is restricted to in-frame clones and leaves out a portion. The repertoire has about 130,000 clones, about 68% of them found once; the top ten carry more than 1.5%. Sequenced sample: PBMCs. These receptors were obtained from a human donor in good health.

The rearrangement uses TRBV28 and TRBJ1-2, with TRBD1 matching 10 bases. J lost 13 bases, V lost 2 bases, and 13 bases had no gene match. CDR3 length: 15 residues. Germline V lookup: CDR1 MDHEN, CDR2 SYDVKM. The CDR3 DNA reads TGTGCCAGCAGTTTAGCCCGGGACAGGGGAAAGGCCCCCACCTTC. This encodes CASSLARDRGKAPTF.

This clone was counted a few times. The chain couples TRBV19 to TRBJ1-2, with D uncertain. V was pared by 1 base and J by 0 bases, with 12 bases between. Per the germline V gene, CDR1 is LNHDA and CDR2 is SQIVND (reference sequence). The length of the CDR3 is 16 residues. The CDR3 sequence: CASSIVGEEANYGYTF. For the CDR3, the DNA is TGTGCCAGTAGTATAGTCGGGGAGGAAGCTAACTATGGCTACACCTTC.

This clone was seen a handful of times. The DNA of the CDR3 is TGTGCCAGCACGCGACAGGGAACCACAGATACGCAGTATTTT. This gives the protein CASTRQGTTDTQYF. This chain connects TRBV28 to TRBJ2-3; 7 bases map to TRBD1. Germline V gives CDR1 MDHEN, CDR2 SYDVKM. After removal of 7 bases from V and 2 bases from J, the junction contained 6 bases not matched to a gene. This CDR3 contains 14 residues.

The gene calls are TRBV7-9 and TRBJ1-4; D is perhaps TRBD1 (5 bases). The germline V gene encodes CDR1 SEHNR and CDR2 FQNEAQ (reference sequence). Trimming took off 5 bases at V and 8 bases at J, with 15 bases between the two ends. The CDR3 covers 14 residues. In nucleotides, the CDR3 is TGTGCCAGCAGCCAGCCCGGGGGAGCCGAAAAACTGTTTTTT. Translated: CASSQPGGAEKLFF.

This sequence joins TRBV7-2 and TRBJ2-2; D is undetermined. In germline, CDR1 is SGHTA, CDR2 FQGNSA. The CDR3 totals 14 residues. V lost 6 bases to trimming and J lost 6 bases, with 14 bases between them. For the CDR3, the DNA is TGTGCCAGCAGGGTCACTCGCTCGGCCGGGGAGCTGTTTTTT. This sequence encodes CASRVTRSAGELFF.

The rearrangement joins TRBV5-4 to TRBJ2-3, with 7 bases fitting TRBD2. V lost 0 bases, J lost 0 bases, and 1 base stayed unmatched. This CDR3 is built from 15 residues. Germline-derived CDR1 and CDR2 are SGHNT and YYREEE (reference sequence). The CDR3 sequence: CASSLAGGSTDTQYF. CDR3 nucleotides: TGTGCCAGCAGCTTGGCCGGGGGGAGCACAGATACGCAGTATTTT.

J is TRBJ2-2 and V is TRBV2; 7 bases fit TRBD2. Germline assignment: CDR1 SNHLY and CDR2 FYNNEI. This CDR3 comprises 15 residues. Trimming at V came to 7 bases and at J to 0 bases, leaving 5 bases not matched to a gene. CDR3 DNA: TGTGCCAGCAACCAAGCGGGGTCGAACACCGGGGAGCTGTTTTTT. Translation: CASNQAGSNTGELFF.

The chain employs TRBV5-8 and TRBJ2-5; weak D call: TRBD1 (6 bases). Germline V CDR1 and CDR2: SGHTS, YDEGEE. The germline V and J ends were trimmed by 4 bases and 1 base, with 8 bases remaining between them. The CDR3 has 13 residues. The CDR3 loop reads CASSMDSQETQYF. The CDR3 DNA follows: TGTGCCAGCAGCATGGACAGCCAAGAGACCCAGTACTTC.

V and J are TRBV6-6 and TRBJ1-5; TRBD1 matches 9 bases. Trimming cost V 6 bases and J 3 bases; bases outside gene matches: 3. The CDR3 has 14 amino acids. Germline V lookup: CDR1 MNHNY, CDR2 SVGAGI (reference sequence). The CDR3 coding sequence is TGTGCCAGCAGAGGGACAGGGTCCAATCAGCCCCAGCATTTT. This translates into CASRGTGSNQPQHF.

The chain joins TRBV11-3 to TRBJ2-1, with 11 bases aligning to TRBD2. V trimming: 5 bases; J trimming: 2 bases; junction bases outside the gene matches: 5. CDR1 is SGHNT and CDR2 is YENEEA in the germline V gene. This CDR3 region has 16 residues. The DNA for the CDR3 is TGTGCCAGCAGCGCCGGGACTAGCGGAGCCTACAATGAGCAGTTCTTC. It translates to CASSAGTSGAYNEQFF.

V and J are TRBV2 and TRBJ2-4; maybe TRBD1 (5 bases). CDR1 is SNHLY, CDR2 FYNNEI, per germline. The V gene lost 6 bases and the J gene lost 5 bases, with 8 bases spanning the gap. The length of the CDR3 is 12 residues. The CDR3 region has the DNA TGTGCCAGCAGGGACATAGAAAACATTCAGTACTTC. Protein sequence: CASRDIENIQYF. Full variable domain (remainder filled in from reference TRBV2 and TRBJ2-4): EPEVTQTPSHQVTQMGQEVILRCVPISNHLYFYWYRQILGQKVEFLVSFYNNEISEKSEIFDDQFSVERPDGSNFTLKIRSTKLEDSAMYFCASRDIENIQYFGAGTRLSVL.

This clone was counted once. The V and J genes are TRBV20-1 and TRBJ2-7, with 7 bases that match TRBD1. Trimming removed 6 bases from V and 7 bases from J; junction bases left unmatched: 6. Per germline, CDR1 DFQATT and CDR2 SNEGSKA (reference sequence). The CDR3 contains 11 residues. CDR3 bases: TGCAGTGCCGGACAGGCCTCTGAGCAGTACTTC. It translates to CSAGQASEQYF.

The genes are TRBV13 and TRBJ1-3, with D tentatively TRBD1 (5 bases). Germline values: CDR1 PRHDT, CDR2 FYEKMQ (reference sequence). V lost 4 bases and J lost 0, with 10 bases in between. The CDR3 runs to 15 residues. CDR3 sequence (DNA): TGTGCCAGCAGCTGGGGGGAAACCTCTGGAAACACCATATATTTT. Translated, it gives CASSWGETSGNTIYF.

In its sample, this clone was seen a few times. The chain is built from TRBV5-1 and TRBJ1-2; D gene uncertain. V dropped 4 bases and J dropped 4 bases, with 17 bases sitting between them. The CDR3 sequence is 15 residues long. The V gene's germline CDR1 is SGHRS and CDR2 YFSETQ. CDR3 loop: CASSPFGEGSYGYTF. The DNA of the CDR3 is TGCGCCAGCAGCCCCTTCGGGGAGGGCTCCTATGGCTACACCTTC.

The chain combines TRBV28 with TRBJ2-1; 7 positions match TRBD1. The CDR3 spans 14 residues. The germline CDR1 and CDR2 sequences are MDHEN and SYDVKM. Trimming cost V 7 bases and J 4 bases; bases outside gene matches: 7. CDR3 DNA sequence: TGTGCCAGCACCCGGGACAGTCAATACAATGAGCAGTTCTTC. It yields the protein CASTRDSQYNEQFF.

The V gene is TRBV18, the J gene TRBJ2-6, with TRBD1 as a possible D gene (6 bases). Deletions cut 4 bases from V and 1 base from J, with 8 bases between. CDR3 length: 15 residues. CDR1 is KGHSH, CDR2 LQKENI, per germline. The CDR3 is CASSQGQSGANVLTF. The CDR3 DNA follows: TGTGCCAGCTCACAAGGACAGTCTGGGGCCAACGTCCTGACTTTC.

The sample holds a few counts of this clone. V usage is TRBV7-9 and J usage is TRBJ2-7; 11 nucleotides align to TRBD2. CDR1 and CDR2 (germline): SEHNR, FQNEAQ (reference sequence). This CDR3 spans 15 amino acids. V lost 2 bases and J lost 3; bases outside the gene matches: 3. CDR3 in amino acids: CASSLSTSGSYEQYF. The CDR3, as DNA: TGTGCCAGCAGCTTAAGCACTAGCGGGAGCTACGAGCAGTACTTC.

This clone showed up just a few times. V is TRBV28 and J is TRBJ1-1, with 8 nucleotides matching TRBD1. Germline-derived CDR1 and CDR2 are MDHEN and SYDVKM. With V trimmed by 3 bases and J by 5 bases, 17 bases remained unmatched. CDR3 size: 18 residues. CDR3: CASSFGLSGGEHWTEAFF. The CDR3 coding sequence is TGTGCCAGCAGTTTCGGTCTGTCAGGGGGCGAGCATTGGACTGAAGCTTTCTTT.